This T cell receptor (beta chain) is drawn from a study of CD8 T cells in ankylosing spondylitis. Each CDR3 protein is one row after TCRdb ran MiXCR on the 5' RACE reads. Of some 87,000 distinct CDR3 sequences listed, 8.8% are singletons. This clonotype was recorded many times. Germline V gene data show CDR1 as KGHDR and CDR2 as SFDVKD. Trimming took off 6 bases at V and 0 bases at J, with 14 bases between the two ends. The CDR3 covers 16 residues. The receptor was isolated from a male donor with ankylosing spondylitis or in good health (not recorded which). Sequenced material: blood, either unsorted or a sorted T cell fraction (not recorded which). The rearrangement uses TRBV24-1 and TRBJ2-1, with D possibly TRBD1 on 6 matching bases. CDR3 amino acids: CATSRGSGSSYNEQFF. In nucleotides, the CDR3 is TGTGCCACCAGTAGGGGGTCGGGGAGCTCCTACAATGAGCAGTTCTTC.